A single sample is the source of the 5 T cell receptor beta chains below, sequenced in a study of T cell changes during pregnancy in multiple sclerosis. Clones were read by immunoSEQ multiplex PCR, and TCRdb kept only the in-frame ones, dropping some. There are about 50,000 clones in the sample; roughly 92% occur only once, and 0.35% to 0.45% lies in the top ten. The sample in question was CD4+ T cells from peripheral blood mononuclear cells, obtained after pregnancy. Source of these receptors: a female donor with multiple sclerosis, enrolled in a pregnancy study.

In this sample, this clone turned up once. CDR3 in amino acids: CAISESTPGHPPGELFF. The CDR3 nucleotides read TGTGCCATCAGTGAGTCGACACCGGGACACCCTCCCGGGGAGCTGTTTTTT. The chain uses TRBV10-3 and TRBJ2-2; D may be TRBD1 (6 bases). The CDR3 is 17 residues long. V lost 0 bases and J lost 6, with 17 bases in between. Germline CDR1 reads ENHRY; CDR2 reads SYGVKD.

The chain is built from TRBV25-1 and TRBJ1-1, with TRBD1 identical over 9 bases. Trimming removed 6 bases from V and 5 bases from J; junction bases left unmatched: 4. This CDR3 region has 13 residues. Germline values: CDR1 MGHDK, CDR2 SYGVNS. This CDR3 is CASRQGALTEAFF. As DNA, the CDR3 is TGTGCCAGCAGACAGGGGGCATTGACTGAAGCTTTCTTT.

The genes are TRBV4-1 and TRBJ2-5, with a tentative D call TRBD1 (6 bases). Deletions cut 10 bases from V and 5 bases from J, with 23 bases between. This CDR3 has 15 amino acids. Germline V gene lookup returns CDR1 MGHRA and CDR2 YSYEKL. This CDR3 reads CATQLGQGPSETQYF. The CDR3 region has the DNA TGCGCCACCCAATTGGGGCAGGGGCCTTCGGAGACCCAGTACTTC.

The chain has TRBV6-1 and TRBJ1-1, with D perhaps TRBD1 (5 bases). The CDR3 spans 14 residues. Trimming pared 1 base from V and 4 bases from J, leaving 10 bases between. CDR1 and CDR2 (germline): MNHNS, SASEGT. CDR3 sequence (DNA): TGTGCCAGCAGTGAAGTGGGAAGGGGCACTGAAGCTTTCTTT. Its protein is CASSEVGRGTEAFF.

The chain's CDR3 is CASSLAGGRGDTQYF. As DNA, the CDR3 is TGTGCCAGCAGCTTAGCCGGCGGGAGGGGAGATACGCAGTATTTT. This chain joins TRBV7-2 and TRBJ2-3; TRBD2 agrees at 9 bases. CDR1 is SGHTA, CDR2 FQGNSA, per germline. The length of the CDR3 is 15 residues. Trimming at V came to 0 bases and at J to 5 bases, leaving 3 bases not matched to a gene.